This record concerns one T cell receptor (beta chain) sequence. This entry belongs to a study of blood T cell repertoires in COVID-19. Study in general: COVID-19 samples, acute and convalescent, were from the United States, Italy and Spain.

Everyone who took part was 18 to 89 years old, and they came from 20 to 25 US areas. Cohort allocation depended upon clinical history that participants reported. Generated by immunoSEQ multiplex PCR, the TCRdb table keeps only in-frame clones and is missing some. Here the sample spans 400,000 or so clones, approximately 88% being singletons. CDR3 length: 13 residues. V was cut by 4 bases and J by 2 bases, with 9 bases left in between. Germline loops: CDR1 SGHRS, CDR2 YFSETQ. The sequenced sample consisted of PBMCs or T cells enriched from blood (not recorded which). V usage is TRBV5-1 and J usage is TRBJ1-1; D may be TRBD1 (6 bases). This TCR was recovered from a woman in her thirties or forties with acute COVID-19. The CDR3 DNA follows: TGCGCCAGCAGCGTCGGGACAAACACTGAAGCTTTCTTT. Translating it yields CASSVGTNTEAFF. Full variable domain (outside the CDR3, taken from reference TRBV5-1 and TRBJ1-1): KAGVTQTPRYLIKTRGQQVTLSCSPISGHRSVSWYQQTPGQGLQFLFEYFSETQRNKGNFPGRFSGRQFSNSRSEMNVSTLELGDSALYLCASSVGTNTEAFFGQGTRLTVV.